This TCR beta chain was identified during a study of blood T cell repertoires in COVID-19. Looking at the study overall: The United States, Italy and Spain supplied acute and convalescent COVID-19 samples. Sources were T cells, B-cell-depleted T cells, or PBMCs; the material itself was cDNA or gDNA.

Seattle's cohort entered during active infection and was followed longitudinally. As handled by the study authors: Researchers report that nucleated cell counts were estimated from reference gene primer amplification. Libraries were prepared by immunoSEQ multiplex PCR; TCRdb keeps only in-frame clonotypes and omits some of them. V, J and clone size were drawn from that table, and D and trimming were deduced from the DNA. The table lists roughly 220,000 clones, 82% of them singletons. This TCR was recovered from a woman aged 80 or over with COVID-19, enrolled during active disease. The source material was peripheral blood.

CDR3 in DNA: TGTGCCAGCAGCGGATCTAGCGGCTCCTACGAGCAGTACTTC. It specifies CASSGSSGSYEQYF. The chain carries TRBV9 and TRBJ2-7; 7 positions match TRBD2. Trimming removed 3 bases from V and 0 bases from J; junction bases left unmatched: 3. CDR1 SGDLS and CDR2 YYNGEE come from the germline V gene. This CDR3 comprises 14 residues.